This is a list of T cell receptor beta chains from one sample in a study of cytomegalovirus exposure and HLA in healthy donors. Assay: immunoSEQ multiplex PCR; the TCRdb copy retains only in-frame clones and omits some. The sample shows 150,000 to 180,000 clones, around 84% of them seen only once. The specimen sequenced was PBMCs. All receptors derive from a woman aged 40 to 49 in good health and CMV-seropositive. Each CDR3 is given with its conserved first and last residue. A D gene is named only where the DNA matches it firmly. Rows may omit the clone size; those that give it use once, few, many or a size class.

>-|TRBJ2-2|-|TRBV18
TGTGCCAGCTCACCATCCCCTGTGCGGGGCACCGGGGAGCTGTTTTTT
CASSPSPVRGTGELFF
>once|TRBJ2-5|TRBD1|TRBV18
TGTGCCAGCTCACCACCTTCGGCCGGGACAGGAAGTTCTAGGGCGTACTTC
CASSPPSAGTGSSRAYF
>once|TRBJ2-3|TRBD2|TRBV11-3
TGTGCCAGCAGCTCGAGACTAGCGGGAGTTCATCCAGATACGCAGTATTTT
CASSSRLAGVHPDTQYF
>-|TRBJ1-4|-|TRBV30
TGTGCCTGGAACAGGGATCGGCGTGAAAAACTGTTTTTT
CAWNRDRREKLFF
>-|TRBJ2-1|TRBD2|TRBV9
TGTGCCAGCAGCGTAGCTGGGGGGGTTGAGCAGTTCTTC
CASSVAGGVEQFF
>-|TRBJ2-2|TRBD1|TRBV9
TGTGCCAGCAGCGCAACGACAGGGGAAACCGGGGAGCTGTTTTTT
CASSATTGETGELFF
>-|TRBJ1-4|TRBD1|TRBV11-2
TGTGCCAGCAGCCCACGACAGGGTTGGAATGAAAAACTGTTTTTT
CASSPRQGWNEKLFF
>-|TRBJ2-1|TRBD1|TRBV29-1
TGCAGCGCTGACCGGGACAGGGTTATGCATGAGCAGTTCTTC
CSADRDRVMHEQFF
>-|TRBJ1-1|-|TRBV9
TGTGCCAGCAGCGTAGTAGACAGCCTCACTGAAGCTTTCTTT
CASSVVDSLTEAFF
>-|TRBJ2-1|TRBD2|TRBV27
TGTGCCAGCAGTTTTTTGGGCGGGAGGAATGAGCAGTTCTTC
CASSFLGGRNEQFF
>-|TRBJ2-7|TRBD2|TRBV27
TGTGCCAGCAGTTTATCTAGCGGGCGCGTTCACTACGAGCAGTACTTC
CASSLSSGRVHYEQYF
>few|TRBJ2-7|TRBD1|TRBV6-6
TGTGCCAGCAGTCCCCGGACAGGGAGCCTCTACGAGCAGTACTTC
CASSPRTGSLYEQYF
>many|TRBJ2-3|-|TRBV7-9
TGTGCCAGCAGCTTCGGAGGACGCACAGATACGCAGTATTTT
CASSFGGRTDTQYF
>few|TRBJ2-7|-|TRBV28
TGTGCCAGCAGTTTACGGGGGAACTCCTACGAGCAGTACTTC
CASSLRGNSYEQYF
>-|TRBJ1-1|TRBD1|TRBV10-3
TGTGCCATCAGTGTGTTGACAGGGAAGCAAGCTTTCTTT
CAISVLTGKQAFF